This T cell receptor beta chain appears in the sequencing data of a study of blood T cells in healthy people across ages. Study results and limitations: Estimates based on one million T cells were treated as lower bounds.

The length of the CDR3 is 14 residues. Germline V gene data show CDR1 as SGHVS and CDR2 as FQNEAQ. V dropped 10 bases and J dropped 6; count of bases not matched to a gene: 10. A second PCR of about 7 to 12 cycles used a sample-barcoded 5' primer and a J-beta primer mix. CDR3-containing paired-end reads numbered at least 2.5 million in each sample. TCRdb re-analysed the 5' RACE reads in MiXCR, keeping a single row per CDR3 protein. The data contain 1.5 million to 2 million distinct CDR3 sequences, about two fifths of them singletons. As regards this clonotype: What it recognizes is unknown.

This TCR derives from a human donor in good health. This chain joins TRBV7-8 and TRBJ2-1; TRBD2 matches 9 bases. The sample consisted of blood. CDR3 in DNA: TGTGCCACTACGTCTAGCGGGGTCAGCAATGAGCAGTTCTTC. It specifies CATTSSGVSNEQFF.